The clone carrying this TCR beta chain was recorded at least ten times. Its antigen is unidentified. Trimming at V came to 4 bases and at J to 1 base, leaving 9 bases not matched to a gene. The germline CDR1 and CDR2 sequences are DFQATT and SNEGSKA (reference sequence). The CDR3 totals 15 residues. The data belong to a study of T cells after yellow fever vaccination. Looking at the study overall: Fractions low in cell number were prepared with SMART-Seq v4 Ultra Low Input.

Points from the study as a whole: The CD4 compartment and the CD8 compartment contained a small share of clonotypes in common. A weaker secondary response peaked on day 5, the primary on day 15.

5'RACE template switching produced TCR cDNA carrying a universal primer site and UMIs. TCRdb independently ran MiXCR on the 5' RACE reads; one entry per CDR3 protein. The sample contains about 340,000 distinct CDR3 sequences, roughly 8.7% of which appear only once. J is TRBJ1-1 and V is TRBV20-1; 7 nucleotides line up with TRBD1. The clonotype comes from a young man who received the YFV17D yellow fever vaccine. The source material was PBMCs, sampled on the day of the first yellow fever vaccination. In DNA form, the CDR3 reads TGCAGTGCTACACCTTATAACAGGGGGAACACTGAAGCTTTCTTT. The encoded protein is CSATPYNRGNTEAFF.